The next 14 T cell receptor beta chains were all read from a single sample in a study of OX40 agonist ivuxolimab in advanced cancers. Sequenced by immunoSEQ multiplex PCR; TCRdb stores in-frame clones only, minus some. The sample has about 61,000 clones, approximately 86% seen once. The specimen was CD4+ or CD8+ T cells sorted from blood, collected in a trial of the OX40 agonist ivuxolimab. These receptors all come from an adult with an advanced solid tumor such as melanoma, head and neck, liver or kidney cancer.

The chain links TRBV10-3 to TRBJ2-7; no definite D call. This CDR3 comprises 12 residues. The V end lost 1 base, the J end lost 3 bases, and 4 bases lay between the germline ends. CDR1 is ENHRY, CDR2 SYGVKD, per germline. For the CDR3, the DNA is TGTGCCATCAGTGAGTTAGACTACGAGCAGTACTTC. Its translation is CAISELDYEQYF.

This chain uses TRBV7-3 with TRBJ2-7; 10 bases are shared with TRBD2. The CDR3 runs to 19 residues. CDR1 is SGHTA, CDR2 FQGTGA, per germline. Germline trimming cut 0 bases from V and 0 bases from J; bases unmatched to any gene: 11. The CDR3 sequence is CASSLTSGGLVPLSYEQYF. DNA of the CDR3: TGTGCCAGCAGCTTAACTAGCGGGGGGCTAGTCCCCCTCTCCTACGAGCAGTACTTC. The variable domain in full, with the rest retrieved from reference TRBV7-3 and TRBJ2-7, is GAGVSQTPSNKVTEKGKYVELRCDPISGHTALYWYRQSLGQGPEFLIYFQGTGAADDSGLPNDRFFAVRPEGSVSTLKIQRTERGDSAVYLCASSLTSGGLVPLSYEQYFGPGTRLTVT.

Turning to this clone: At one of its ends the junction is not consistent with the germline gene, which may arise from a read error. V is TRBV5-4 and J is TRBJ2-3; possible D gene TRBD2, 5 bases. CDR3 length: 14 residues. CDR1 is SGHNT and CDR2 is YYREEE in the germline V gene (reference sequence). Here the CDR3 reads CASSLDSTTDTQYF. The CDR3 DNA reads as TGTGCCAGCAGTTTGGACTCTACCACAGATACGCAGTATTTT.

The chain is built from TRBV4-3 and TRBJ2-1, with D maybe TRBD1 (6 bases). From germline, CDR1 is LGHNA and CDR2 YSLEER. Deletions cut 0 bases from V and 4 bases from J, with 16 bases between. The CDR3 length is 17 residues. CDR3 protein: CASSQEGIRGSYNEQFF. In DNA form, the CDR3 reads TGCGCCAGCAGCCAAGAAGGGATCAGGGGTTCTTACAATGAGCAGTTCTTC.

The J gene is TRBJ2-3, the V gene TRBV15; 9 bases map to TRBD1. The CDR3 totals 17 residues. Per germline, CDR1 LNHNV and CDR2 YYDKDF (reference sequence). V lost 0 bases and J lost 2; bases outside the gene matches: 6. The CDR3 DNA reads as TGTGCCACCAGCAGAGATTTCAGGACAGGGGACACAGATACGCAGTATTTT. Its protein product is CATSRDFRTGDTDTQYF.

DNA of the CDR3: TGTGCCAGCAGCTTAAACCGGGACCTGAACACTGAAGCTTTCTTT. This gives the protein CASSLNRDLNTEAFF. This chain joins TRBV7-9 and TRBJ1-1, with D possibly TRBD1 on 5 matching bases. From germline, CDR1 is SEHNR and CDR2 FQNEAQ (reference sequence). CDR3 length: 15 amino acids. V lost 2 bases, J lost 0 bases, and 10 bases lay in between.

As DNA, the CDR3 is TGTGCCAGCACCTCGTTGTCCGGGGGGAATCAGCCCCAGCATTTT. Translating it yields CASTSLSGGNQPQHF. This chain connects TRBV27 to TRBJ1-5, with a tentative D call TRBD1 (5 bases). Germline loops: CDR1 MNHEY, CDR2 SMNVEV (reference sequence). This CDR3 is 15 amino acids long. Trimming took 7 bases from V and 4 from J, leaving 17 bases between them.

The chain employs TRBV7-2 and TRBJ2-1, with 7 bases identical to TRBD2. The junction had 2 bases not matched to a gene; V was cut back by 3 bases and J by 6 bases. CDR1 and CDR2 (germline): SGHTA, FQGNSA. The CDR3 contains 13 residues. The CDR3 reads CASSFGGSNEQFF. In DNA, the CDR3 is TGTGCCAGCAGCTTTGGCGGGAGCAATGAGCAGTTCTTC.

The V gene is TRBV18, the J gene TRBJ2-5, with 10 bases that match TRBD2. Germline V lookup: CDR1 KGHSH, CDR2 LQKENI. This CDR3 contains 16 residues. Losses at the gene ends were 1 base for V and 1 base for J; bases not matched to a gene: 3. The CDR3 coding sequence is TGTGCCAGCTCACCACTAGCGGGAGGTGGCCAAGAGACCCAGTACTTC. This sequence encodes CASSPLAGGGQETQYF.

The chain recombines TRBV28 with TRBJ2-5; no reliable D call. The CDR3 contains 15 residues. Germline CDR1 MDHEN, CDR2 SYDVKM. The ends were cut back, 5 bases at V and 5 bases at J, with 18 bases in the middle. The CDR3 coding sequence is TGTGCCAGCAGTCCCGCTAGAGGCCGGGCCGAGACCCAGTACTTC. Translating gives CASSPARGRAETQYF.

The genes are TRBV15 and TRBJ2-2; no firm D call. In germline, CDR1 is LNHNV, CDR2 YYDKDF (reference sequence). The length of the CDR3 is 15 residues. V was clipped by 0 bases and J by 4 bases, with 9 bases between them. This CDR3 is CATSRDRPATGELFF. Here the CDR3 DNA reads TGTGCCACCAGCAGAGATCGGCCGGCCACCGGGGAGCTGTTTTTT.

This chain joins TRBV9 and TRBJ2-5; 9 bases line up with TRBD2. The CDR3 consists of 14 residues. Germline CDR1 and CDR2: SGDLS and YYNGEE. V shed 4 bases, J shed 5 bases, and the junction held 6 bases outside the gene matches. The chain's CDR3 is CASSFASGVETQYF. CDR3 nucleotide sequence: TGTGCCAGCAGCTTTGCTAGCGGGGTGGAGACCCAGTACTTC.

This chain connects TRBV7-8 to TRBJ2-6, with D unresolved. Germline V gene data show CDR1 as SGHVS and CDR2 as FQNEAQ. V was trimmed by 1 base and J by 0 bases, leaving 13 bases between them. This CDR3 spans 18 amino acids. The chain's CDR3 is CASSLEPRSSSGANVLTF. CDR3 nucleotides: TGTGCCAGCAGCTTAGAGCCCAGGTCGTCCTCTGGGGCCAACGTCCTGACTTTC. Using reference TRBV7-8 and TRBJ2-6 for the parts outside the CDR3, the full variable domain is GAGVSQSPRYKVAKRGQDVALRCDPISGHVSLFWYQQALGQGPEFLTYFQNEAQLDKSGLPSDRFFAERPEGSVSTLKIQRTQQEDSAVYLCASSLEPRSSSGANVLTFGAGSRLTVL.

This chain uses TRBV11-3 with TRBJ2-2, with TRBD2 matching over 10 bases. The CDR3 extends over 17 amino acids. The junction had 12 bases not matched to a gene; V was cut back by 4 bases and J by 7 bases. Germline assignment: CDR1 SGHNT and CDR2 YENEEA. CDR3 protein: CASSSGASSGRSGELFF. CDR3 in DNA: TGTGCCAGCAGCTCGGGGGCGTCTAGCGGGAGAAGCGGGGAGCTGTTTTTT.